This T cell receptor (beta chain) was obtained from a study of T cell repertoires in cytomegalovirus infection. Looking at the study overall: Both CMV infection and a matching HLA type were indicated by public TCR beta signatures.

TCRdb redid the calling of the reads with MiXCR, one entry per CDR3 protein. The table has 500,000 or so distinct CDR3 sequences, 15% to 20% seen once. CDR3 length: 18 amino acids. V lost 2 bases and J lost 6; bases outside the gene matches: 8. Germline V gives CDR1 KGHDR, CDR2 SFDVKD. Material for sequencing was CD8+ T cells from PBMCs. The receptor's source is a human donor in good health (CMV status not recorded). Some clones in this sample may be carry-over from other donors' samples. The chain combines TRBV24-1 with TRBJ2-1, with 14 bases matching TRBD2. The CDR3, as DNA: TGTGCCACCAGTGATTCCAGACTAGCGGGAGGGTTAGGCAATGAGCAGTTCTTC. Residues: CATSDSRLAGGLGNEQFF.